These 32 T cell receptor beta chains came from one sample sequenced in a study of low-dose radiotherapy and immunotherapy resistance in tumors. Priming of first-strand cDNA relied on TRAV- and TRBV-specific primers (covering alpha and beta chains). TCRs underwent approximately 20 PCR cycles of amplification with a constant-region primer and V-primer adapter. TCRdb re-called the reads with MiXCR, one entry per CDR3 protein. The sample holds tens of thousands of distinct CDR3 sequences, roughly 9% seen once. Described time point: before trial treatment. The material was PBMCs, obtained before treatment. The receptors stem from a male donor with prostate cancer.

This clonotype was seen more than once but under ten times. The chain is built from TRBV20-1 and TRBJ2-1; unclear D gene. The ends were cut back, 2 bases at V and 0 bases at J, with 8 bases in the middle. The CDR3 runs 14 residues. CDR1 is DFQATT and CDR2 is SNEGSKA in the germline V gene (reference sequence). The CDR3 loop reads CSARPHGSYNEQFF. CDR3 bases: TGCAGTGCTAGACCACACGGCTCCTACAATGAGCAGTTCTTC.

Points on this clonotype: A far larger clone is one nucleotide away, so this likely arose from a read error. This chain uses TRBV5-8 with TRBJ2-1; D is undetermined. This CDR3 has 15 residues. Germline-derived CDR1 and CDR2 are SGHTS and YDEGEE. Trimming pared 1 base from V and 3 bases from J, leaving 11 bases between. The CDR3 sequence: CASSLSPCGYNEQFF. The CDR3, as DNA: TGTGCCAGCAGCTTGTCCCCTTGCGGCTACAATGAGCAGTTCTTC.

This clonotype was recorded at least ten times. The rearrangement links TRBV7-2 to TRBJ2-1, with 8 bases that match TRBD2. Germline values: CDR1 SGHTA, CDR2 FQGNSA. The trim removed 4 bases at V and 5 bases at J, leaving 13 bases unmatched. This CDR3 spans 17 amino acids. Here the CDR3 reads CASSSRRGSGVNNEQFF. DNA of the CDR3: TGTGCCAGCAGCTCTCGCCGGGGTAGCGGGGTAAACAATGAGCAGTTCTTC. The variable domain in full, with the rest retrieved from reference TRBV7-2 and TRBJ2-1, is GAGVSQSPSNKVTEKGKDVELRCDPISGHTALYWYRQSLGQGLEFLIYFQGNSAPDKSGLPSDRFSAERTGGSVSTLTIQRTQQEDSAVYLCASSSRRGSGVNNEQFFGPGTRLTVL.

This clonotype has at least ten counts. The rearrangement uses TRBV12-3 or TRBV12-4 and TRBJ2-7; TRBD2 matches 12 bases. This CDR3 is 13 amino acids long. With V trimmed by 6 bases and J by 13 bases, 10 bases remained unmatched. The CDR3 sequence: CASSVGLAGNDYF. Written as DNA, the CDR3 is TGTGCCAGCAGCGTTGGACTAGCGGGAAACGATTACTTC.

Details on this clonotype: One base separates it from a far larger clone, so it is likely a read error. The chain uses TRBV12-3 or TRBV12-4 and TRBJ2-1; TRBD2 might be the D (5 bases). The V end lost 6 bases, the J end lost 10 bases, and 16 bases lay between the germline ends. This CDR3 comprises 13 residues. The CDR3: CASRIRDHYEQFF. CDR3 bases: TGTGCCAGCAGGATCCGGGATCACTACGAGCAGTTCTTC.

This clonotype has ten or more counts. The chain joins TRBV4-1 to TRBJ2-5, with 7 bases fitting TRBD1. There are 16 residues in the CDR3. Per germline, CDR1 MGHRA and CDR2 YSYEKL. J gave up 1 base and V 4 bases, and 9 bases lay outside the gene matches. The CDR3 spells CASSLNGKGAQETQYF. CDR3 nucleotides: TGCGCCAGCAGCCTCAACGGGAAGGGGGCCCAAGAGACCCAGTACTTC.

This clonotype came up many times. The chain carries TRBV7-8 and TRBJ2-6, with D possibly being TRBD2 (5 bases). CDR3 length equals 16 residues. Germline lookup yields CDR1 SGHVS and CDR2 FQNEAQ. Deletions cut 1 base from V and 4 bases from J, with 11 bases between. The CDR3 protein is CASSLDRGIGANVLTF. CDR3 nucleotide sequence: TGTGCCAGCAGCTTAGATCGGGGAATCGGGGCCAACGTCCTGACTTTC.

This clonotype was found many times. The chain combines TRBV29-1 with TRBJ2-7, with D unresolved. The germline V and J ends were trimmed by 4 bases and 3 bases, with 13 bases remaining between them. The germline V gene encodes CDR1 SQVTM and CDR2 ANQGSEA. This CDR3 is built from 13 residues. CDR3 sequence reads: CSVAGQKSYEQYF. CDR3 DNA sequence: TGCAGCGTTGCTGGGCAGAAAAGCTACGAGCAGTACTTC.

This clonotype was seen many times. V and J are TRBV28 and TRBJ1-2, with D maybe TRBD1 (5 bases). The germline V gene has CDR1 MDHEN and CDR2 SYDVKM. V lost 5 bases to trimming and J lost 4 bases, with 23 bases between them. The CDR3 has 17 amino acids. CDR3 in amino acids: CASSLRHSQGLLYGYTF. The CDR3 nucleotides are TGTGCCAGCAGTCTGAGACACTCCCAGGGACTACTCTATGGCTACACCTTC.

This clonotype has ten or more counts. The chain uses TRBV7-2 and TRBJ1-5, with D unclear. CDR1 and CDR2 (germline): SGHTA, FQGNSA. V was cut by 4 bases and J by 2 bases, with 9 bases left in between. The CDR3 totals 14 residues. The CDR3 coding sequence is TGTGCCAGCAGCTCAAACCTAGGCAATCAGCCCCAGCATTTT. It specifies CASSSNLGNQPQHF.

This clonotype was seen many times. The V call is TRBV12-3 or TRBV12-4, the J call TRBJ2-1; D is tentatively TRBD1 or TRBD2 (5 bases each). The CDR3 is 14 residues long. V shed 5 bases and J shed 5 bases, with 13 bases lying between them. The CDR3 spells CASSPVGRNNEQFF. The CDR3 region has the DNA TGTGCCAGCAGTCCAGTGGGACGTAACAATGAGCAGTTCTTC.

This clonotype was observed many times. J is TRBJ2-7 and V is TRBV20-1; 7 nucleotides line up with TRBD2. The length of the CDR3 is 16 residues. From germline, CDR1 is DFQATT and CDR2 SNEGSKA (reference sequence). J was trimmed by 2 bases and V by 3 bases; bases with no gene match: 13. The CDR3 is CSASAPSLRGAYEQYF. Written as DNA, the CDR3 is TGCAGTGCTAGTGCGCCGTCTCTTCGGGGGGCCTACGAGCAGTACTTC.

At least ten counts were recorded for this clonotype. The CDR3 DNA follows: TGCAGCGTTGAGCAGAGCTCCTACGAGCAGTACTTC. As protein: CSVEQSSYEQYF. This chain links TRBV29-1 with TRBJ2-7; D unresolved. This CDR3 contains 12 residues. With 3 bases removed from V and 0 bases from J, the gap between germline ends came to 6 bases. CDR1 and CDR2 from the germline V gene are SQVTM and ANQGSEA.

This clonotype was seen many times. CDR3 nucleotides: TGTGCCAGCTCAGAGCGGAGCGGCGCAGATACGCAGTATTTT. Translation: CASSERSGADTQYF. The rearrangement uses TRBV7-9 and TRBJ2-3, with D tentatively TRBD2 (5 bases). The CDR3 is 14 amino acids. CDR1 and CDR2 from the germline V gene are SEHNR and FQNEAQ (reference sequence). Trimming took 8 bases from V and 4 from J, leaving 16 bases between them.

This clonotype was observed many times. This chain connects TRBV28 to TRBJ2-5, with D possibly matching TRBD2 (5 bases). CDR1 and CDR2 from the germline V gene are MDHEN and SYDVKM. The CDR3 has 14 residues. V lost 8 bases and J 5 bases, leaving 18 bases between the germline ends. The CDR3 is CASGLWTGGETQYF. In DNA, the CDR3 is TGTGCCAGCGGGTTATGGACTGGTGGGGAGACCCAGTACTTC.

The chain is built from TRBV28 and TRBJ2-2, with D perhaps TRBD1 (6 bases). From germline, CDR1 is MDHEN and CDR2 SYDVKM. Trimming pared 6 bases from V and 6 bases from J, leaving 14 bases between. CDR3 size: 14 residues. In DNA form, the CDR3 reads TGTGCCAGCAGAGGACAGATATGGGCCGGGGAGCTGTTTTTT. It yields the protein CASRGQIWAGELFF.

In regard to this clonotype: The likely explanation is a read error, given a far larger clone one base away. The chain recombines TRBV28 with TRBJ2-1, with D perhaps matching TRBD1 (6 bases). Per germline, CDR1 MDHEN and CDR2 SYDVKM. The V and J ends lost 11 bases and 10 bases respectively, with 18 bases between them. This CDR3 has 12 residues. CDR3 nucleotide sequence: TGTGCCGCCCGGGACACCTCCTACGAGCAGTTCTTC. Protein product: CAARDTSYEQFF.

This clonotype occurred many times. The V and J genes are TRBV29-1 and TRBJ1-1; D gene unclear. CDR1 is SQVTM, CDR2 ANQGSEA, per germline. The CDR3 covers 12 residues. The V and J ends lost 7 bases and 7 bases respectively, with 16 bases between them. The CDR3 spells CSALRGGGEAFF. DNA for the CDR3: TGCAGCGCCCTACGTGGCGGAGGTGAAGCTTTCTTT.

In the case of this clonotype: This may be a read error, as it is one base from a much larger clone. J is TRBJ2-1 and V is TRBV18; 7 nucleotides line up with TRBD1. In germline, CDR1 is KGHSH, CDR2 LQKENI. J was trimmed by 10 bases and V by 2 bases; bases with no gene match: 14. The length of the CDR3 is 16 residues. The CDR3 region is CASSPEVVGTVDEQFF. The CDR3 bases are TGTGCCAGCTCACCAGAGGTTGTGGGGACAGTCGACGAGCAGTTCTTC.

This clonotype was observed many times. The chain is built from TRBV2 and TRBJ2-7; 10 bases map to TRBD1. The CDR3 contains 11 residues. J lost 11 bases, V lost 6 bases, and 4 bases had no gene match. Germline V lookup: CDR1 SNHLY, CDR2 FYNNEI. CDR3 in amino acids: CASRETGGEYF. Here the CDR3 DNA reads TGTGCCAGCAGAGAGACAGGGGGCGAGTACTTC. Full variable domain (remainder filled in from reference TRBV2 and TRBJ2-7): EPEVTQTPSHQVTQMGQEVILRCVPISNHLYFYWYRQILGQKVEFLVSFYNNEISEKSEIFDDQFSVERPDGSNFTLKIRSTKLEDSAMYFCASRETGGEYFGPGTRLTVT.

This clonotype was observed at least ten times. The V call is TRBV12-3 or TRBV12-4, the J call TRBJ2-7; D remains ambiguous. The germline V and J ends were trimmed by 3 bases and 5 bases, with 14 bases remaining between them. The CDR3 totals 14 residues. CDR3 region: CASSFNNGRDEQYF. CDR3 coding DNA: TGTGCCAGCAGTTTCAACAACGGTAGGGACGAGCAGTACTTC.

This clonotype was observed many times. The V gene is TRBV28, the J gene TRBJ2-7; 8 bases are a match to TRBD1. Germline CDR1 and CDR2: MDHEN and SYDVKM. The trim removed 4 bases at V and 5 bases at J, leaving 7 bases unmatched. The CDR3 is 14 amino acids. The CDR3 region is CASSSNRGADEQYF. The DNA for the CDR3 is TGTGCCAGCAGTTCCAACAGGGGGGCCGACGAGCAGTACTTC.

This clonotype was picked up many times. This chain uses TRBV6-2 or TRBV6-3 with TRBJ2-1; TRBD2 matches at 8 bases. Unmatched junction bases numbered 7, after V lost 0 bases and J lost 6 bases. Germline V gene sequence: CDR1 MNHEY, CDR2 SVGEGT. CDR3 size: 16 residues. The CDR3 coding sequence is TGTGCCAGCAGTTACTCGTCGGGAGGGCCAGTCAATGAGCAGTTCTTC. Encoded protein: CASSYSSGGPVNEQFF.

The table lists this clonotype with many counts. The chain combines TRBV29-1 with TRBJ1-2; weak D call: TRBD1 (6 bases). Per germline, CDR1 SQVTM and CDR2 ANQGSEA. V lost 6 bases and J 4 bases, leaving 15 bases between the germline ends. This CDR3 spans 13 amino acids. For the CDR3, the DNA is TGCAGCGTGGGGGCGGGGGGAATCTATGGCTACACCTTC. Protein product: CSVGAGGIYGYTF.

Worth noting for this clonotype: This likely traces to a read error, being one base from a far larger clone. V usage is TRBV5-4 and J usage is TRBJ2-7; 9 bases match TRBD1. Germline CDR1 and CDR2: SGHNT and YYREEE (reference sequence). There are 16 residues in the CDR3. In nucleotides, the CDR3 is TGTGCCGGCAGCCAAGCAACCGGGACAGGGACCCTCGAGCAGTACTTC. Its protein product is CAGSQATGTGTLEQYF.

This clonotype was picked up a small number of times. V gene TRBV6-5 combines with J gene TRBJ1-2, with 8 positions matching TRBD1. V dropped 4 bases and J dropped 6; count of bases not matched to a gene: 7. The CDR3 extends over 14 amino acids. Germline-derived CDR1 and CDR2 are MNHEY and SVGAGI. The CDR3 reads CASSSGDRGHGYTF. CDR3 nucleotides: TGTGCCAGCAGTTCCGGAGACAGGGGCCATGGCTACACCTTC.

This clonotype has a count of ten or more. The chain has TRBV6-5 and TRBJ2-3; either TRBD1 or TRBD2 may fit D (5 bases each). Per the germline V gene, CDR1 is MNHEY and CDR2 is SVGAGI. V was cut by 4 bases and J by 0 bases, with 8 bases left in between. The CDR3 runs to 14 residues. This CDR3 reads CASSSGTSTDTQYF. For the CDR3, the DNA is TGTGCCAGCAGTTCGGGGACCAGCACAGATACGCAGTATTTT.

In its sample, this clonotype was seen many times. The V and J genes are TRBV30 and TRBJ2-1; tentatively, D is TRBD1 (5 bases). V lost 0 bases, J lost 0 bases, and 9 bases lay in between. In germline, CDR1 is GTSNPN, CDR2 SVGIG (reference sequence). The CDR3 totals 15 residues. DNA of the CDR3: TGTGCCTGGAGTGTAAGGGGTAGCTCCTACAATGAGCAGTTCTTC. It codes for CAWSVRGSSYNEQFF.

This clonotype was observed a few times. Since a much larger clone is just one base distant, this may be a read error. This chain links TRBV27 with TRBJ2-3, with 9 bases that match TRBD1. Per the germline V gene, CDR1 is MNHEY and CDR2 is SMNVEV (reference sequence). The CDR3 sequence is 16 residues long. The CDR3 DNA reads as TGTGTCAGCAGTTTTTCCGGGGACAGGGAGGCAGATACGCAGTATTTT. Its translation: CVSSFSGDREADTQYF.

This clonotype has at least ten counts. The rearrangement links TRBV7-2 to TRBJ2-7, with D possibly matching TRBD1 (5 bases). There are 13 residues in the CDR3. V was cut by 6 bases and J by 3 bases, with 12 bases left in between. In germline, CDR1 is SGHTA, CDR2 FQGNSA. As DNA, the CDR3 is TGTGCCAGCAGAGAAGGGGCAGGCTACGAGCAGTACTTC. It encodes CASREGAGYEQYF.

This clonotype occurred a few times. Just one base apart from a much larger clone, this may be a read error. The chain has TRBV20-1 and TRBJ2-7; D tentatively fits TRBD1 or TRBD2 (5 bases each). CDR3 size: 13 residues. Germline CDR1 is DFQATT and CDR2 is SNEGSKA (reference sequence). CDR3 protein: CSSRRQGRYEQYF. In nucleotides, the CDR3 is TGCAGTTCTAGGAGGCAGGGTCGGTACGAGCAGTACTTC.

Ten or more counts support this clonotype. The chain is built from TRBV10-3 and TRBJ1-2; 8 bases map to TRBD1. Trimming cost V 3 bases and J 4 bases; bases outside gene matches: 4. The CDR3 is made up of 14 amino acids. Germline V gives CDR1 ENHRY, CDR2 SYGVKD. The CDR3, as DNA: TGTGCCATCAGTGACCCCGGGACAGGCTATGGCTACACCTTC. Translating it yields CAISDPGTGYGYTF.